A selection of T cell receptor beta chains follows, all from one sample in a study of shared clonotypes between healthy human individuals. Only in-frame clones appear in the TCRdb table, and some are missing; sequencing was by immunoSEQ multiplex PCR. The repertoire holds roughly 2.4 million clones, with 90% to 96% as singletons. Sequenced material: naive CD4+ T cells sorted from blood. Every receptor here comes from a man between 18 and 35 years old in good health. CDR3s include the opening cysteine and the closing phenylalanine or tryptophan. Each record gives: D gene, J gene, V gene, CDR3 DNA, CDR3 protein. D genes are given only for firm matches.

>-|TRBJ2-1|TRBV7-2
TGTGCCAGCAGCTCGGACTTCAAACCTTACAATGAGCAGTTCTTC
CASSSDFKPYNEQFF
>-|TRBJ2-7|TRBV28
TGTGCCAGCTCCGGACAGTCCTCCTACGAGCAGTACTTC
CASSGQSSYEQYF
>-|TRBJ2-3|TRBV5-1
TGCGCCAGCAGCTATCAGGGTATTACAGATACGCAGTATTTT
CASSYQGITDTQYF
>-|TRBJ1-6|TRBV2
TGTGCCAGCGGGGGGGACGGGCCACCCCTCCACTTT
CASGGDGPPLHF
>TRBD2|TRBJ2-5|TRBV11-3
TGTGCCAGCAGCTTATTAGCGGGAGAGACCCAGTACTTC
CASSLLAGETQYF
>TRBD2|TRBJ2-7|TRBV10-1
TGCGCCAGCACCGGGACTAGCGGGATGGTGATGTACTTC
CASTGTSGMVMYF
>TRBD1|TRBJ1-4|TRBV6-1
TGTGCCAGCAGTGGTGGGACAGGGCCCGAAAAACTGTTTTTT
CASSGGTGPEKLFF
>TRBD2|TRBJ2-7|TRBV7-2
TGTGCCAGCAGCTTAGGGTCGCTAGCGGGGGTCGAGCAGTACTTC
CASSLGSLAGVEQYF
>TRBD1|TRBJ1-1|TRBV6-1
TGTGCCAGCGCCCGACAGGGGAGTGTCGCTGAAGCTTTCTTT
CASARQGSVAEAFF
>TRBD1|TRBJ1-4|TRBV7-9
TGTGCCAGCAGCTATGGGACAGCTAATGAAAAACTGTTTTTT
CASSYGTANEKLFF